This TCR beta chain stems from a study of Graves' ophthalmopathy and Graves' hyperthyroidism. For repertoire sequencing, the TCR beta CDR3 regions were amplified from RNA transcripts. Second-round multiplex PCR followed a first-round RT-PCR using HTBI primers. TCRdb processed the multiplex PCR reads anew with MiXCR; each CDR3 protein has one entry. The table lists approximately 700,000 distinct CDR3 sequences, more than 40% of them singletons, with over 2.5% in the top ten. The CDR3 is 15 residues long. V was trimmed by 5 bases and J by 0 bases, leaving 13 bases between them. From germline, CDR1 is MGHRA and CDR2 YSYEKL. In this sample, this clonotype turned up many times.

The sample was peripheral blood. V gene TRBV4-1 combines with J gene TRBJ2-5; D might be TRBD1 (6 bases). The clonotype comes from an adult man with Graves' ophthalmopathy. This chain's CDR3 is CASSYRVPDQETQYF. For the CDR3, the DNA is TGCGCCAGCAGCTACAGGGTACCAGACCAAGAGACCCAGTACTTC.